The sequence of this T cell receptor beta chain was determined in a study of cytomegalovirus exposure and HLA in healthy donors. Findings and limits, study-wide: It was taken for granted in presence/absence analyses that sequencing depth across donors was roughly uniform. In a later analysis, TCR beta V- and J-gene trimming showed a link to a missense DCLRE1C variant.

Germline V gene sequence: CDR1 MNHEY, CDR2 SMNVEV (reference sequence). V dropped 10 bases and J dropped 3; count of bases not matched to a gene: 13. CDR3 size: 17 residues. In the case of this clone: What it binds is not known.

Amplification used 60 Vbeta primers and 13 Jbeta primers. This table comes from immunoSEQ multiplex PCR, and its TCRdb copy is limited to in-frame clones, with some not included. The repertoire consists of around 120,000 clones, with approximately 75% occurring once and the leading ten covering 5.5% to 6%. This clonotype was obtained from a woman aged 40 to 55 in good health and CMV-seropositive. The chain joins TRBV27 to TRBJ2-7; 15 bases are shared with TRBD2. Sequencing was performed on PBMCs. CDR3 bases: TGTGCCACCAGGCCGGGACTAGCGGGGGGAGGAGGCTACGAGCAGTACTTC. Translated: CATRPGLAGGGGYEQYF.